The rows below give T cell receptor beta chains drawn from one sample of a study of monozygotic twins with inflammatory bowel disease. TCRdb reprocessed the 5' RACE reads; each CDR3 protein has one entry and no DNA is given. The table lists 150,000 to 200,000 distinct CDR3 sequences. Sample: blood. These receptors all come from a human donor with ulcerative colitis or Crohn's disease, or a healthy co-twin of an affected twin (not recorded which). Each CDR3 is given with its conserved first and last residue.

v_gene	j_gene	CDR3aa
TRBV25-1	TRBJ2-2	CASSEENTGELFF
TRBV25-1	TRBJ2-2	CASSEAIGTGSNTGELFF
TRBV5-1	TRBJ1-4	CASSPAAGGSEKLFF
TRBV20-1	TRBJ2-3	CSASDRRGDTQYF
TRBV7-9	TRBJ1-4	CASSAGTVEGEKLFF
TRBV11-2	TRBJ2-7	CASSFRGYEQYF
TRBV7-9	TRBJ1-1	CASSPTGHTEAFF
TRBV7-9	TRBJ2-7	CASSPQTGLGQYF
TRBV12-3/TRBV12-4	TRBJ2-3	CASSSGGAGTDTQYF
TRBV10-3	TRBJ2-7	CAISSPGGAGRYEQYF
TRBV20-1	TRBJ2-1	CSARDPRNSYNEQFF
TRBV10-3	TRBJ2-3	CAISAVRKGGTDTQYF
TRBV14	TRBJ2-5	CASSQALGVARETPYF
TRBV5-1	TRBJ2-1	CASSSGLAYNEQFF
TRBV5-1	TRBJ2-1	CASSLLAGWNREQFF
TRBV15	TRBJ2-5	CATSRDRGGEDSGSAQETQYF
TRBV20-1	TRBJ2-4	CSARERPALLAKNIQYF
TRBV29-1	TRBJ1-3	CSVEESSGFTIYF
TRBV5-8	TRBJ2-6	CASSLALSSGANVLTF
TRBV9	TRBJ2-7	CASSATGSKYEQYF
TRBV5-1	TRBJ2-3	CASSWKLGTDTQYF
TRBV12-3/TRBV12-4	TRBJ2-6	CASSRVSGANVLTF
TRBV2	TRBJ1-2	CASNRTPYGYTF
TRBV7-2	TRBJ2-7	CASSKLGPNEQYF
TRBV20-1	TRBJ2-3	CSARGLAGTTDTQYF
TRBV15	TRBJ2-2	CATQVPRANTGELFF
TRBV7-8	TRBJ1-1	CASSLPASVVEAFF
TRBV10-3	TRBJ2-7	CAISDGLAGYDEQYF
TRBV20-1	TRBJ2-5	CIARRGGAGETQYF
TRBV7-2	TRBJ2-7	CASSLSVEQYF
TRBV2	TRBJ2-1	CASRASDSSYNEQFF
TRBV5-1	TRBJ1-4	CASSQSQGRGEKLFF
TRBV9	TRBJ2-3	CASSESTDTQYF
TRBV4-3	TRBJ1-2	CASSQDVTTNYGYTF
TRBV7-2	TRBJ2-1	CASSLAIGNEQFF
TRBV19	TRBJ2-7	CASSSGGALEQYF